These 17 T cell receptor beta chains originate from one sample sequenced in a study of CD8+ T cells in alopecia areata. Treatment here: oral pan-JAK inhibitor, 5-10 mg twice daily. RNA was extracted and reverse transcribed into cDNA as the sequencing template. Profiled with immunoSEQ multiplex PCR; TCRdb holds only in-frame clones, not every one. Of 110,000 or so clones in the sample, 56% were seen once. The starting material was CD4+ T cells sorted from blood, obtained at week 24, from a patient treated with tofacitinib. Source of these receptors: a human donor with alopecia areata.

The chain recombines TRBV7-2 with TRBJ1-2, with D tentatively TRBD1 (5 bases). Germline V CDR1 and CDR2: SGHTA, FQGNSA. With 1 base removed from V and 8 bases from J, the gap between germline ends came to 14 bases. This CDR3 has 14 residues. The CDR3 nucleotides read TGTGCCAGCAGCTTAGATCAGGGTGAAAGAGGCTACACCTTC. This sequence encodes CASSLDQGERGYTF. The full variable domain, in which reference TRBV7-2 and TRBJ1-2 provide the parts outside the CDR3, is GAGVSQSPSNKVTEKGKDVELRCDPISGHTALYWYRQSLGQGLEFLIYFQGNSAPDKSGLPSDRFSAERTGGSVSTLTIQRTQQEDSAVYLCASSLDQGERGYTFGSGTRLTVV.

J is TRBJ2-2 and V is TRBV2; D call uncertain. The germline gives CDR1 SNHLY, CDR2 FYNNEI. The germline V and J ends were trimmed by 5 bases and 1 base, with 11 bases remaining between them. This CDR3 contains 15 residues. CDR3: CASSSRVLNTGELFF. CDR3 nucleotide sequence: TGTGCCAGCAGTTCCCGGGTTCTGAACACCGGGGAGCTGTTTTTT.

This clone was counted a few times. The chain uses TRBV10-3 and TRBJ2-3; 12 nucleotides agree with TRBD2. This CDR3 spans 15 amino acids. J gave up 4 bases and V 10 bases, and 9 bases lay outside the gene matches. Germline V gene sequence: CDR1 ENHRY, CDR2 SYGVKD. The CDR3 region is CASKKTSGGSDTQYF. The DNA of the CDR3 is TGTGCCAGCAAAAAGACTAGCGGGGGTTCAGATACGCAGTATTTT.

This rearrangement joins TRBV5-1 to TRBJ1-1; no clear D. V was pared by 4 bases and J by 8 bases, with 21 bases between. CDR3 length: 15 amino acids. The germline CDR1 and CDR2 sequences are SGHRS and YFSETQ. The CDR3 loop is CASSLTRVSLSEAFF. The CDR3, as DNA: TGCGCCAGCAGCCTGACACGTGTCTCCCTCTCCGAAGCTTTCTTT.

As DNA, the CDR3 is TGTGCCAGCAGTTACGGACTAGCTCTCACAGATACGCAGTATTTT. Residues: CASSYGLALTDTQYF. The chain carries TRBV6-5 and TRBJ2-3, with 8 bases that match TRBD2. V dropped 2 bases and J dropped 2; count of bases not matched to a gene: 3. The CDR3 is 15 amino acids. Germline V gene data show CDR1 as MNHEY and CDR2 as SVGAGI.

The chain links TRBV19 to TRBJ2-3; possible D gene TRBD2, 6 bases. The CDR3 loop spans 17 amino acids. From germline, CDR1 is LNHDA and CDR2 SQIVND (reference sequence). The germline V and J ends were trimmed by 5 bases and 1 base, with 19 bases remaining between them. The CDR3 nucleotides are TGTGCCAGTAGTTCCCGGAGGGAGACCTCTGGCACAGATACGCAGTATTTT. It is translated as CASSSRRETSGTDTQYF. The complete variable domain, with remaining parts taken from reference TRBV19 and TRBJ2-3, reads DGGITQSPKYLFRKEGQNVTLSCEQNLNHDAMYWYRQDPGQGLRLIYYSQIVNDFQKGDIAEGYSVSREKKESFPLTVTSAQKNPTAFYLCASSSRRETSGTDTQYFGPGTRLTVL.

V gene TRBV11-1 combines with J gene TRBJ2-5; D remains unclear. This CDR3 has 15 residues. Trimming shortened V by 5 bases and J by 1 base, and 14 bases separated the two germline ends. Germline assignment: CDR1 SGHAT and CDR2 FQDESV (reference sequence). The CDR3: CASSQLGRLQETQYF. CDR3 nucleotides: TGTGCCAGCAGCCAACTCGGCAGGCTCCAAGAGACCCAGTACTTC.

V usage is TRBV27 and J usage is TRBJ1-2; D possibly corresponds to TRBD1 (5 bases). Germline V CDR1 and CDR2: MNHEY, SMNVEV (reference sequence). The V gene lost 6 bases and the J gene lost 3 bases, with 20 bases spanning the gap. This CDR3 spans 16 amino acids. CDR3 sequence reads: CASSSFDGTKDYGYTF. In DNA form, the CDR3 reads TGTGCCAGCAGCTCCTTCGACGGGACGAAGGACTATGGCTACACCTTC.

The chain joins TRBV30 to TRBJ1-2; D might be TRBD1 (5 bases). The germline V gene has CDR1 GTSNPN and CDR2 SVGIG (reference sequence). The CDR3 covers 12 residues. Trimming cost V 4 bases and J 8 bases, with 14 bases left between them. CDR3 loop: CAWTRGVQGYTF. The DNA of the CDR3 is TGTGCCTGGACCCGGGGGGTCCAGGGCTACACCTTC.

V is TRBV29-1 and J is TRBJ1-2; unclear D gene. This CDR3 has 12 residues. V gave up 2 bases and J gave up 4 bases, with 8 bases separating them. The germline V gene encodes CDR1 SQVTM and CDR2 ANQGSEA. CDR3 sequence: CSVELRSYGYTF. CDR3 in DNA: TGCAGCGTTGAACTCAGGTCCTATGGCTACACCTTC. The full variable domain, with the rest looked up from reference TRBV29-1 and TRBJ1-2, is SAVISQKPSRDICQRGTSLTIQCQVDSQVTMMFWYRQQPGQSLTLIATANQGSEATYESGFVIDKFPISRPNLTFSTLTVSNMSPEDSSIYLCSVELRSYGYTFGSGTRLTVV.

The rearrangement joins TRBV7-6 to TRBJ2-7; either TRBD1 or TRBD2 may fit D (5 bases each). Germline values: CDR1 SGHVS, CDR2 FNYEAQ. The CDR3 consists of 14 residues. V was cut by 5 bases and J by 0 bases, with 11 bases left in between. The CDR3 loop reads CASSPQGASYEQYF. In DNA, the CDR3 is TGTGCCAGCAGCCCTCAGGGAGCCTCCTACGAGCAGTACTTC.

The J gene is TRBJ1-2, the V gene TRBV4-1; weak D call: TRBD1 (5 bases). The ends were cut back, 0 bases at V and 7 bases at J, with 15 bases in the middle. This CDR3 comprises 15 residues. CDR1 is MGHRA, CDR2 YSYEKL, per germline. As DNA, the CDR3 is TGCGCCAGCAGCCAAGAATGGACAAGGATTGGTGGCTACACCTTC. It yields the protein CASSQEWTRIGGYTF.

The CDR3 here is CASSQDFATGLRNTIYF. In DNA form, the CDR3 reads TGTGCCAGCAGCCAAGATTTCGCGACAGGACTCCGAAACACCATATATTTT. The chain employs TRBV14 and TRBJ1-3; possible D gene TRBD1, 6 bases. V lost 0 bases and J lost 5, with 17 bases in between. This CDR3 contains 17 residues. The germline CDR1 and CDR2 sequences are SGHDN and FVKESK.

The chain combines TRBV30 with TRBJ1-6; D might be TRBD1 (6 bases). This CDR3 comprises 14 residues. V shed 8 bases and J shed 5 bases, with 16 bases lying between them. CDR1 and CDR2 from the germline V gene are GTSNPN and SVGIG (reference sequence). The CDR3 reads CARKGNRDNSPLHF. Written as DNA, the CDR3 is TGTGCCCGCAAAGGGAACAGGGATAATTCACCCCTCCACTTT.

The chain combines TRBV27 with TRBJ1-6; TRBD1 matches 7 bases. J was trimmed by 12 bases and V by 6 bases; bases with no gene match: 11. This CDR3 contains 14 residues. Germline-derived CDR1 and CDR2 are MNHEY and SMNVEV (reference sequence). The CDR3 spells CASRYRDRALPLHF. The CDR3 bases are TGTGCCAGCAGATACCGGGACAGAGCCCTACCCCTCCACTTT.

V and J are TRBV2 and TRBJ1-2; no definite D call. Looked up from germline, CDR1 is SNHLY and CDR2 is FYNNEI. V was shortened by 7 bases and J by 10 bases, with 13 bases between the two germline ends. This CDR3 region has 11 residues. CDR3 DNA sequence: TGTGCCAGCACCCGGACTGTCGACTACACCTTC. It translates to CASTRTVDYTF. The variable domain in full, completed from reference TRBV2 and TRBJ1-2, reads EPEVTQTPSHQVTQMGQEVILRCVPISNHLYFYWYRQILGQKVEFLVSFYNNEISEKSEIFDDQFSVERPDGSNFTLKIRSTKLEDSAMYFCASTRTVDYTFGSGTRLTVV.

This clone occurred a few times. The chain combines TRBV11-2 with TRBJ2-5; possibly TRBD2 for D (5 bases). Germline CDR1 reads SGHAT; CDR2 reads FQNNGV. The CDR3 length is 15 residues. Trimming shortened V by 2 bases and J by 5 bases, and 15 bases separated the two germline ends. This CDR3 is CASSLTLARLETQYF. For the CDR3, the DNA is TGTGCCAGCAGCTTAACCCTAGCCCGGCTGGAGACCCAGTACTTC.